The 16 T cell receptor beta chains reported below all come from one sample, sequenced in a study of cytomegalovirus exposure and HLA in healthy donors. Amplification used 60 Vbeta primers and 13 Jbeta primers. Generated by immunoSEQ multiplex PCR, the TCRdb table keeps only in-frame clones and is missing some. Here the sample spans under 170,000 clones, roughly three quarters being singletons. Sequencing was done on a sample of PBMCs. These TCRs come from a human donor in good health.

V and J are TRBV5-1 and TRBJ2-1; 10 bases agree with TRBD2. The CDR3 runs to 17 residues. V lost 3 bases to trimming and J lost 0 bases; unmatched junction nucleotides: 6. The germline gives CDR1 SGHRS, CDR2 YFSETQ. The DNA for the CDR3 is TGCGCCAGCAGCTCGGGACTAGCGCCGAGCTCCTACAATGAGCAGTTCTTC. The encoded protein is CASSSGLAPSSYNEQFF.

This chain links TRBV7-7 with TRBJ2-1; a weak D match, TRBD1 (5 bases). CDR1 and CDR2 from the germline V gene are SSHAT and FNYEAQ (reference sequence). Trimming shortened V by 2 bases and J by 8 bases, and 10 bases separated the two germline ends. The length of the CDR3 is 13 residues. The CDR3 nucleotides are TGTGCCAGCAGCTTATTAAGGGGCGATGAGCAGTTCTTC. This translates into CASSLLRGDEQFF.

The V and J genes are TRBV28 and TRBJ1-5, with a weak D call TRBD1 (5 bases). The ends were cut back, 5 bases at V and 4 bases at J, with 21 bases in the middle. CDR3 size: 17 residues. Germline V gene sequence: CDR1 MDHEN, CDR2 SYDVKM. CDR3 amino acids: CASSPPATWTRNQPQHF. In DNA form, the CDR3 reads TGTGCCAGCAGTCCCCCCGCAACATGGACAAGAAATCAGCCCCAGCATTTT.

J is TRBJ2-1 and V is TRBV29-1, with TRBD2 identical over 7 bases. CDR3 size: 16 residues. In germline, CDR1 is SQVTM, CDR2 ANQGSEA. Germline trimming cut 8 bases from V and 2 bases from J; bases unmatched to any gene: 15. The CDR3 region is CSPLLQFGGAYNEQFF. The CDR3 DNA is TGCAGCCCCCTCCTACAGTTTGGGGGGGCCTACAATGAGCAGTTCTTC.

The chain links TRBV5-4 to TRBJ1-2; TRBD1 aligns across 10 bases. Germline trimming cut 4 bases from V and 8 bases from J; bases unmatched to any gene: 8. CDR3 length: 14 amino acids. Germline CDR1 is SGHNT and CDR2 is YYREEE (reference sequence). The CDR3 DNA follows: TGTGCCAGCAGCACTGCAGGGACAGGGGAAGGCTACACCTTC. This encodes CASSTAGTGEGYTF.

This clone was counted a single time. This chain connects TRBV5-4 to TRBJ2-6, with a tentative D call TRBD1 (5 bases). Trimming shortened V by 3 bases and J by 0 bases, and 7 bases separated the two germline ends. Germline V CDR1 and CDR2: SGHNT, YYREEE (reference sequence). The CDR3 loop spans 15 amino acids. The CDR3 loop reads CASSYQGSGANVLTF. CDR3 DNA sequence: TGTGCCAGCAGCTACCAGGGCTCTGGGGCCAACGTCCTGACTTTC.

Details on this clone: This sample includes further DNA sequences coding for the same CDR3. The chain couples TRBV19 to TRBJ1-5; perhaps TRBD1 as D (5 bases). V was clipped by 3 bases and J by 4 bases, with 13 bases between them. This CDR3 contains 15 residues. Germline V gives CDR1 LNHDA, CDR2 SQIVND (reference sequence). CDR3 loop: CASSIAGVWNQPQHF. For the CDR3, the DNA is TGTGCCAGTAGTATCGCGGGGGTATGGAATCAGCCCCAGCATTTT.

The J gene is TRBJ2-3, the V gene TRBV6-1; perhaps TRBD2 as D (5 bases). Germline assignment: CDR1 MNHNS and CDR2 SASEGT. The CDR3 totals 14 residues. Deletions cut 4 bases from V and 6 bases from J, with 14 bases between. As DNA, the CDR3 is TGTGCCAGCAGTGTCAAGTACGGGGTGGATACGCAGTATTTT. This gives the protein CASSVKYGVDTQYF.

In DNA form, the CDR3 reads TGTGCCAGCAGCTTAGAAAGGGGGGGTGGCTACACCTTC. Protein: CASSLERGGGYTF. V is TRBV7-2 and J is TRBJ1-2; tentative D call: TRBD1 (6 bases). From germline, CDR1 is SGHTA and CDR2 FQGNSA. The V end lost 1 base, the J end lost 7 bases, and 10 bases lay between the germline ends. CDR3 size: 13 residues.

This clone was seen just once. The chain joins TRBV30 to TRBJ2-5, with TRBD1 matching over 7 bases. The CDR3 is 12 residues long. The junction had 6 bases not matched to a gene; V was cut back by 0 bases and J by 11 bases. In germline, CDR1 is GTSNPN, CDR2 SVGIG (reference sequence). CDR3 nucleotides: TGTGCCTGGAGTGTACAGGGGTTGGAGCAGTACTTC. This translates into CAWSVQGLEQYF.

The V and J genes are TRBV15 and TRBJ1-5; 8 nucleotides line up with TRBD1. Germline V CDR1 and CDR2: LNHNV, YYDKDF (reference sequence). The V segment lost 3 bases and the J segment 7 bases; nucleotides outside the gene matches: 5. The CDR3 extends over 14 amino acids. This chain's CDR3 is CATSRDRVAQPQHF. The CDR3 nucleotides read TGTGCCACCAGCAGGGACAGGGTGGCCCAGCCCCAGCATTTT.

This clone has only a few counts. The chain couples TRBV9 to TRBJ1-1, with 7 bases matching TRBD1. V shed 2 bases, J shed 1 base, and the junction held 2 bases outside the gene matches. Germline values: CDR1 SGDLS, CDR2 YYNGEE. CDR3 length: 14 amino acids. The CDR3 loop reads CASSVRQGNTEAFF. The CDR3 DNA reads TGTGCCAGCAGCGTCAGACAGGGGAACACTGAAGCTTTCTTT.

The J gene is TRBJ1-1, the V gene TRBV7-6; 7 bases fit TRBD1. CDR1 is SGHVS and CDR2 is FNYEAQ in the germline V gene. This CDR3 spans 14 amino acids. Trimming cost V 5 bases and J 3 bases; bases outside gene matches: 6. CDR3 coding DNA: TGTGCCAGCAGCAAAACAGGGGCGTACACTGAAGCTTTCTTT. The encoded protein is CASSKTGAYTEAFF.

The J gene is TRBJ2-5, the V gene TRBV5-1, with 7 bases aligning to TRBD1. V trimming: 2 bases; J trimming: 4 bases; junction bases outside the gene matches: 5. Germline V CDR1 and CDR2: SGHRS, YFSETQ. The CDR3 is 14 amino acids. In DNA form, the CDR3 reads TGCGCCAGCAGCTTTCAGGGGGATCGAGAGACCCAGTACTTC. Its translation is CASSFQGDRETQYF.

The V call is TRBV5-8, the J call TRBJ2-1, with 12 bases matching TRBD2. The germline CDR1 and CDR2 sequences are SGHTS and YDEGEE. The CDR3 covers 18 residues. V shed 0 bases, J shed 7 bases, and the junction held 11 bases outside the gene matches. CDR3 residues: CASSLVALAGGSVNEQFF. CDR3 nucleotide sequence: TGTGCCAGCAGCTTGGTAGCTCTAGCGGGAGGGTCTGTAAATGAGCAGTTCTTC.

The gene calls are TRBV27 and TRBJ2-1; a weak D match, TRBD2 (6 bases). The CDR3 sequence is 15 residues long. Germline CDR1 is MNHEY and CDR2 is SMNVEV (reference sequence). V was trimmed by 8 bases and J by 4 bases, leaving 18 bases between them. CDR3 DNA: TGTGCCAGCTCCGTAGCGGCCCTCCAATACAATGAGCAGTTCTTC. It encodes CASSVAALQYNEQFF.